Included here is one T cell receptor beta chain sequence, with context. Its antigen is still unknown. These data are taken from a study of cytomegalovirus exposure and HLA in healthy donors. Turning to the study itself: Around 80 million unique TCRs from HLA-typed donors were held in an early data release. General study points: Cytomegalovirus status was reportedly diagnosed by the classifier with high sensitivity and specificity.

The PCR had 60 Vbeta and 13 Jbeta primers. Sequencing used immunoSEQ multiplex PCR; TCRdb keeps in-frame clones, though not all of them. The sample contains around 110,000 clones, less than 80% of which appear only once. V was shortened by 3 bases and J by 5 bases, with 13 bases between the two germline ends. The CDR3 runs to 14 residues. Germline assignment: CDR1 GTSNPN and CDR2 SVGIG (reference sequence). The chain uses TRBV30 and TRBJ1-4, with D possibly being TRBD1 (5 bases). The sequenced material came from PBMCs. This TCR derives from a woman aged 35 to 49 in good health and CMV-seropositive. CDR3 nucleotides: TGTGCCTGGAGAACAGGAAACCCCAATGAAAAACTGTTTTTT. The encoded protein is CAWRTGNPNEKLFF. Supplemented by reference TRBV30 and TRBJ1-4, the full variable domain reads SQTIHQWPATLVQPVGSPLSLECTVEGTSNPNLYWYRQAAGRGLQLLFYSVGIGQISSEVPQNLSASRPQDRQFILSSKKLLLSDSGFYLCAWRTGNPNEKLFFGSGTQLSVL.